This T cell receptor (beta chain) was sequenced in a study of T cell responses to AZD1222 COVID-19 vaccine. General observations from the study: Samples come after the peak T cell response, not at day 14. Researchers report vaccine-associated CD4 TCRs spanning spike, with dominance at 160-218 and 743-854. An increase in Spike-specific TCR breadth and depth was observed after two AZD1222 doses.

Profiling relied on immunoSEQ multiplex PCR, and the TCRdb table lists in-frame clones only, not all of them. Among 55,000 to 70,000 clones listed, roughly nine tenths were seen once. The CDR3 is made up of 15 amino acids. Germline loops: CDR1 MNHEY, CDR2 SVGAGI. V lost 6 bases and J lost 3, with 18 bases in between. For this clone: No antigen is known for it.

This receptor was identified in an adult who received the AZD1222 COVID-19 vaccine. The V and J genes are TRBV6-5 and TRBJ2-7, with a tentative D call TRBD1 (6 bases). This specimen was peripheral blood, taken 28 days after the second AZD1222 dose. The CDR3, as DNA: TGTGCCAGCAGCCTTAGGGCAGGGGTTTACTACGAGCAGTACTTC. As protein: CASSLRAGVYYEQYF.